Included here is one T cell receptor (beta chain) sequence, with context. The sample is drawn from a study of blood T cell repertoires in COVID-19. For the study at large: The origin of the acute and convalescent COVID-19 samples was the United States, Italy and Spain. PBMCs, B-cell-depleted T cells, or T cells were the source of the cDNA or gDNA that made up the material.

The germline V and J ends were trimmed by 2 bases and 6 bases, with 17 bases remaining between them. This CDR3 has 15 residues. Germline V gene sequence: CDR1 SGHNT, CDR2 YYREEE (reference sequence). Study processing details: Reference gene primers were amplified, and this amplification served to estimate nucleated cell counts. Assay: immunoSEQ multiplex PCR; the TCRdb copy retains only in-frame clones and omits some. V, J and clone size are taken as reported in that table, and D and trimming were inferred from the DNA itself. The sample holds 40,000 or so clones, roughly nine tenths seen once. The material sequenced was peripheral blood. The chain recombines TRBV5-4 with TRBJ1-1; D is unresolved. The sequence derives from a human donor in a cohort sampled during active COVID-19. The DNA for the CDR3 is TGTGCCAGCAGCTTCTCCGTAGGCCAGGAGGCTGAAGCTTTCTTT. Translating it yields CASSFSVGQEAEAFF.